This T cell receptor beta chain was found in a study of T cell clonality in common variable immunodeficiency. This clone occurred many times. Its target is not known. The CDR3 end lies 3 residues beyond the end of the read and is filled in from the germline J gene. Study findings and constraints: CVID subjects had higher TCRbeta clonality than healthy controls, most marked in about a third.

Germline values: CDR1 LNHDA, CDR2 SQIVND (reference sequence). The CDR3 runs 16 residues. V was cut by 6 bases and J by 2 bases, with 14 bases left in between. Sequenced by immunoSEQ multiplex PCR; TCRdb stores in-frame clones only, minus some. Reported are 30,000 to 40,000 clones, none seen only once; the ten largest carry under 3.5%. Sequenced: peripheral blood mononuclear cells. The sequence came from a person between 18 and 75 years old in good health. This chain joins TRBV19 and TRBJ2-6; D not certain. The part of the CDR3 DNA that was read is TGTGCCAGTAGCGGTTCGTTTCTCCCTGGGGCCAACGTC. It translates to CASSGSFLPGANV. The entire CDR3 reads CASSGSFLPGANVLTF.